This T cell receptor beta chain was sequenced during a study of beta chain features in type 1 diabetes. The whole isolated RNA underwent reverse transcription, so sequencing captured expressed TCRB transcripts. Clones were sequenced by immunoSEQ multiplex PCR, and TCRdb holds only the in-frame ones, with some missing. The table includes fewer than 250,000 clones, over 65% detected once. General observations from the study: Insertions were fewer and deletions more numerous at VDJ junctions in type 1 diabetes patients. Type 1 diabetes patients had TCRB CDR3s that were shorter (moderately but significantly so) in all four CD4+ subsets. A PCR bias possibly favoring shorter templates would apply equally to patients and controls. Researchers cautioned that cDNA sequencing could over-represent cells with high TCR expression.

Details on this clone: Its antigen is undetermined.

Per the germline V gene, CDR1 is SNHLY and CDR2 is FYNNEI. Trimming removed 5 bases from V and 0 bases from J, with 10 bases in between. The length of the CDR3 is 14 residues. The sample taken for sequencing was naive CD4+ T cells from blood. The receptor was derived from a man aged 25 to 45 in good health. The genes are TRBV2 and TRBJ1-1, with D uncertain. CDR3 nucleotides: TGTGCCAGCAGTCTCGCGGGGTTGAACACTGAAGCTTTCTTT. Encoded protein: CASSLAGLNTEAFF.